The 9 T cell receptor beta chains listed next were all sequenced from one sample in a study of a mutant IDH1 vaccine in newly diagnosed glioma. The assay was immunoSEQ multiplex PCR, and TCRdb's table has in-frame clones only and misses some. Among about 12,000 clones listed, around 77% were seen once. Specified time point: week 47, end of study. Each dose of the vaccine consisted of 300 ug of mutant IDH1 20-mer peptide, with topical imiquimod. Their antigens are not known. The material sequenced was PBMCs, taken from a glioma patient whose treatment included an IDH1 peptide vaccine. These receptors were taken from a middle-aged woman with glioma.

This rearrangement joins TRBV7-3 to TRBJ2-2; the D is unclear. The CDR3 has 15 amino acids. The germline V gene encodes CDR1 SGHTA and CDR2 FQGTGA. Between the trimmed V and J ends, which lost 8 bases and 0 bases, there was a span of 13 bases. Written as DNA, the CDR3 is TGTGCCAGCTCCCCTCTCTCCACGAACACCGGGGAGCTGTTTTTT. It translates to CASSPLSTNTGELFF.

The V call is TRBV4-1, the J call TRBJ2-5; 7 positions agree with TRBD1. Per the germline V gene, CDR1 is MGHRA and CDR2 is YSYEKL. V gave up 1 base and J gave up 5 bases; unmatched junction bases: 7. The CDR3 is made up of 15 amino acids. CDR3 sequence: CASSQGLGGSETQYF. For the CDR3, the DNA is TGCGCCAGCAGCCAAGGCTTAGGGGGCTCGGAGACCCAGTACTTC.

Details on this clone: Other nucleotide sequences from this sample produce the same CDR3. DNA for the CDR3: TGCAGCGTGAGAGCGGGGGGAAGGGCAGATACGCAGTATTTT. It codes for CSVRAGGRADTQYF. The chain combines TRBV29-1 with TRBJ2-3; 9 bases fit TRBD2. V shed 6 bases, J shed 4 bases, and the junction held 8 bases outside the gene matches. The CDR3 sequence is 14 residues long. Germline assignment: CDR1 SQVTM and CDR2 ANQGSEA.

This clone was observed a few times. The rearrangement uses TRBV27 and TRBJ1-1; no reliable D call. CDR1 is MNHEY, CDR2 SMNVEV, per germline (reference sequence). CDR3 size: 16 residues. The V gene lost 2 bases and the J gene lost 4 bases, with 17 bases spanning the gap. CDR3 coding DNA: TGTGCCAGCAGTTTACGAGGGAGTGTGGTAGGCACTGAAGCTTTCTTT. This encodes CASSLRGSVVGTEAFF.

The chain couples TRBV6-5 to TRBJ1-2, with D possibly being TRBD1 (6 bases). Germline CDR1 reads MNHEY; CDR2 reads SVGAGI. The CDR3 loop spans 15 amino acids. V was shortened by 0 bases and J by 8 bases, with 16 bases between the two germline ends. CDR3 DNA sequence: TGTGCCAGCAGTTACTCCCGGGACAACCCTCGGGGCTACACCTTC. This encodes CASSYSRDNPRGYTF.

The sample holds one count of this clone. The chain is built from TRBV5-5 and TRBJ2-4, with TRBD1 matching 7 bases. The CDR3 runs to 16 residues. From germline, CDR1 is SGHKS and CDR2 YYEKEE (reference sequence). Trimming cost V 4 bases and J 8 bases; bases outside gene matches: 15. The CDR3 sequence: CASSPGDRTIIDIQYF. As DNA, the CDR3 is TGTGCCAGCAGCCCAGGGGACAGAACCATTATTGACATTCAGTACTTC.

CDR3 nucleotide sequence: TGCGCCAGCAGCTTTAGCGGGACCATGGCCGAGCAGTACTTC. Protein product: CASSFSGTMAEQYF. The chain joins TRBV5-1 to TRBJ2-7, with 8 positions matching TRBD2. CDR1 and CDR2 from the germline V gene are SGHRS and YFSETQ. There are 14 residues in the CDR3. Trimming at V came to 2 bases and at J to 6 bases, leaving 7 bases not matched to a gene.

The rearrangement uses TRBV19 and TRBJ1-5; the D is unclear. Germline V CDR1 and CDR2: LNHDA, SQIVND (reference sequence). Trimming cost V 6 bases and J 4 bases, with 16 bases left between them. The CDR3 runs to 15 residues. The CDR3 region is CASRPRPSPNQPQHF. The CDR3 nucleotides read TGTGCCAGTAGGCCCCGGCCCAGTCCTAATCAGCCCCAGCATTTT.

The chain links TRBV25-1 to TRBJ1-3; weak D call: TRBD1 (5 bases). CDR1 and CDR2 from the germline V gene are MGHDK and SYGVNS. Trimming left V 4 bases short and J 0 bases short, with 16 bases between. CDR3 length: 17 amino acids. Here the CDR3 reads CASSGAGAAYSGNTIYF. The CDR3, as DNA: TGTGCCAGCAGTGGCGCTGGGGCAGCTTACTCTGGAAACACCATATATTTT. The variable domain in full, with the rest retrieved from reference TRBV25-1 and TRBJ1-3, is EADIYQTPRYLVIGTGKKITLECSQTMGHDKMYWYQQDPGMELHLIHYSYGVNSTEKGDLSSESTVSRIRTEHFPLTLESARPSHTSQYLCASSGAGAAYSGNTIYFGEGSWLTVV.